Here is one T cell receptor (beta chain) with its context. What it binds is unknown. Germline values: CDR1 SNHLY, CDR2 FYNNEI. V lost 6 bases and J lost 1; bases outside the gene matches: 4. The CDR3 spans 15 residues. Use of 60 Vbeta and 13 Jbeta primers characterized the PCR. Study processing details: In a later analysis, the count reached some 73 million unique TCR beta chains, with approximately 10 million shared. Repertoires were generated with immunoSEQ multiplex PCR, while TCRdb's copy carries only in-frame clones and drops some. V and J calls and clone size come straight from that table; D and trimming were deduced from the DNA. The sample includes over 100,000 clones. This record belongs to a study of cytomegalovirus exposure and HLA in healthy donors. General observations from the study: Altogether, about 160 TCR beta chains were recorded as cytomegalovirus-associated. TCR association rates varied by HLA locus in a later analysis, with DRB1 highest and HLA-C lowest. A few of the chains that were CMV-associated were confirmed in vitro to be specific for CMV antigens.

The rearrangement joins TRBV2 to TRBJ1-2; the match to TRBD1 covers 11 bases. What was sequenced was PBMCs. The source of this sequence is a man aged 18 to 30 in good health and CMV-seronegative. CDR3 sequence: CASSHGTGGNYGYTF. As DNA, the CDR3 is TGTGCCAGCAGCCACGGGACAGGGGGTAACTATGGCTACACCTTC.